This T cell receptor beta chain was observed in a study of shared clonotypes between healthy human individuals. Study at large: Aged 18 to 49, the donors were two women and a few men. The study, taken as a whole, reports: Rarefaction gave evidence that sorted-subset sequencing remained incomplete despite large depth. Among donors, clonotype sharing was expected to be affected by sequencing depth.

Authors' data handling: Filtering differed for immunoSEQ, which gave only junction sequences without quality scores. The protocol was immunoSEQ multiplex PCR, while the TCRdb copy is restricted to in-frame clones and leaves out a portion. Clonal size and the V and J genes are those of that table, whereas D and trimming came from the DNA. The sample carries millions of clones, about 92% recorded once. It was CD45RO-negative cells, positively selected for CCR7, that made up naive CD8 cells, with terminally differentiated effector memory CD45RA+ cells excluded. This CDR3 spans 13 amino acids. With 6 bases removed from V and 10 bases from J, the gap between germline ends came to 16 bases. The germline CDR1 and CDR2 sequences are LNHDA and SQIVND (reference sequence). Of note for this clone: Its antigen is not known.

Sequenced: naive CD8+ T cells from PBMCs. The chain couples TRBV19 to TRBJ2-1; D might be TRBD1 (6 bases). This TCR was recovered from a man aged 18 to 29 in good health. Some clones in this sample may be carry-over from other donors' samples. In DNA, the CDR3 is TGTGCCAGTAGGCCGGGTACAAGGGGGGAGCAGTTCTTC. Translated, it gives CASRPGTRGEQFF.